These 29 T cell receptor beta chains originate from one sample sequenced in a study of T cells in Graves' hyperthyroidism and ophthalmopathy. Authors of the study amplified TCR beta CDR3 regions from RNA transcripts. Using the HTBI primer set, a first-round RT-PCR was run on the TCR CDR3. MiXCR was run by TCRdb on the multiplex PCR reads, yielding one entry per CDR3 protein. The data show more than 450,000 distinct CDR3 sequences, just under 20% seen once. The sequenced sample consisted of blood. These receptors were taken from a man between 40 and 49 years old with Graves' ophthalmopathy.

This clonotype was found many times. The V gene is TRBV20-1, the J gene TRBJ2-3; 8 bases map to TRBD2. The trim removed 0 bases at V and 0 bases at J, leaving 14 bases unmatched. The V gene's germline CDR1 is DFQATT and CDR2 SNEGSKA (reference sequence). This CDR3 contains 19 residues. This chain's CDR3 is CSARDAQAVLAASTDTQYF. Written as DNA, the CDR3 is TGCAGTGCTAGAGATGCTCAGGCGGTACTAGCGGCTAGCACAGATACGCAGTATTTT.

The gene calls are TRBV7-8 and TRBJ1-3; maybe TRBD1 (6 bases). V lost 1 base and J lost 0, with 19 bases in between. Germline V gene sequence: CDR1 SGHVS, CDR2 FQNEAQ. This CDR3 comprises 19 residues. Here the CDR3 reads CASSLVLRGQPVSGNTIYF. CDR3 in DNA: TGTGCCAGCAGCTTAGTCTTACGAGGACAGCCCGTCTCTGGAAACACCATATATTTT.

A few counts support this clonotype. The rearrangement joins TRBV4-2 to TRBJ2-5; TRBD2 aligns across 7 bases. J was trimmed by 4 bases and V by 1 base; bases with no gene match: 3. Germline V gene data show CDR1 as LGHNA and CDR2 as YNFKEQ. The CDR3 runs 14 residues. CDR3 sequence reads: CASSQGTRGETQYF. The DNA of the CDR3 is TGTGCCAGCAGCCAAGGGACTAGGGGAGAGACCCAGTACTTC.

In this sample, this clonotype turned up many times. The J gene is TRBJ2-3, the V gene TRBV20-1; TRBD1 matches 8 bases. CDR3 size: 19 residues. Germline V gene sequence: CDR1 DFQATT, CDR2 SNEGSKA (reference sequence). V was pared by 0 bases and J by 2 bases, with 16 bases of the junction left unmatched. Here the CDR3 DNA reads TGCAGTGCTAGAGATATAGCGGACAGGGCCCATTCTTACACAGATACGCAGTATTTT. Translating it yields CSARDIADRAHSYTDTQYF.

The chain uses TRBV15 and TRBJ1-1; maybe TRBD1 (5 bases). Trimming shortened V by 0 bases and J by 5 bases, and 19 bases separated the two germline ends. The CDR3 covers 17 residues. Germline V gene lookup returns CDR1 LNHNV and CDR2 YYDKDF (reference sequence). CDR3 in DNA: TGTGCCACCAGCAGAGACGCAGGGTTGGTGTTGAGTACTGAAGCTTTCTTT. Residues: CATSRDAGLVLSTEAFF.

The CDR3 protein is CASSVRDSPNTYEQYF. The CDR3 nucleotides are TGTGCCAGTAGTGTCAGGGACAGCCCCAACACCTACGAGCAGTACTTC. V usage is TRBV19 and J usage is TRBJ2-7; 7 bases agree with TRBD1. This CDR3 is built from 16 residues. The germline V gene encodes CDR1 LNHDA and CDR2 SQIVND (reference sequence). V was clipped by 5 bases and J by 2 bases; unmatched bases: 12.

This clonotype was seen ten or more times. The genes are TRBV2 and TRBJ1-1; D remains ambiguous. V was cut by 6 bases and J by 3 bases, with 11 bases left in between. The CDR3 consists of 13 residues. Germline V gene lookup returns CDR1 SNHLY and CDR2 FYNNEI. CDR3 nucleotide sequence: TGTGCCAGCAGCCCATATTCCTACACTGAAGCTTTCTTT. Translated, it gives CASSPYSYTEAFF.

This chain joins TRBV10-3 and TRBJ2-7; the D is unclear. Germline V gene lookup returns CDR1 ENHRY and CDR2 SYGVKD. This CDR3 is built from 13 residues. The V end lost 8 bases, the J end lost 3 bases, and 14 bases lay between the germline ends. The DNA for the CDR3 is TGTGCCATCCAAGACCCCACTGTCTACGAGCAGTACTTC. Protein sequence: CAIQDPTVYEQYF.

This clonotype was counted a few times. CDR3 region: CASSPTGLAGSGELFF. As DNA, the CDR3 is TGTGCCAGCTCACCGACGGGGCTAGCGGGCTCCGGGGAGCTGTTTTTT. This rearrangement joins TRBV18 to TRBJ2-2; 8 nucleotides match TRBD2. Unmatched junction bases numbered 9, after V lost 3 bases and J lost 6 bases. The germline V gene encodes CDR1 KGHSH and CDR2 LQKENI. The CDR3 loop spans 16 amino acids.

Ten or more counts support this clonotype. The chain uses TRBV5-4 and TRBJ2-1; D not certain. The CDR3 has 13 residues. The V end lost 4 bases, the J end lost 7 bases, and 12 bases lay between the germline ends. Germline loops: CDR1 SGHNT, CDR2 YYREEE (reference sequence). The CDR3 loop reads CASSPRSDNEQFF. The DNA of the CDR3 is TGTGCCAGCAGCCCTAGGAGTGATAATGAGCAGTTCTTC.

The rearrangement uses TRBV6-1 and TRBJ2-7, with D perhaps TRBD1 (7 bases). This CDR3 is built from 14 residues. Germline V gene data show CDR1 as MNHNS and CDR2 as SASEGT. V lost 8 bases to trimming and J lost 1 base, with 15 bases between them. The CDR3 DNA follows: TGTGCCAGCCGAAGCGCAGGGGGGTCCTACGAGCAGTACTTC. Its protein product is CASRSAGGSYEQYF.

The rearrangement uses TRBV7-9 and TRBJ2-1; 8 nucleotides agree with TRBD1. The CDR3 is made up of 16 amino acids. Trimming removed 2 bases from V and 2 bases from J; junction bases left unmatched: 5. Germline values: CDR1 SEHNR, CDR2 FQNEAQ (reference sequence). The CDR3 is CASSLLTGETYNEQFF. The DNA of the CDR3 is TGTGCCAGCAGCTTACTGACAGGGGAAACCTACAATGAGCAGTTCTTC.

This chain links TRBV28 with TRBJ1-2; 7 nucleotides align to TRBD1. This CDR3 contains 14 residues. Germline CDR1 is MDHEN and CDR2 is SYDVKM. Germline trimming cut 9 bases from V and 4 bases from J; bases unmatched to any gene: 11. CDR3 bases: TGTGCCAGTTTCGAGGGGGCGTCGGGCTATGGCTACACCTTC. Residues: CASFEGASGYGYTF.

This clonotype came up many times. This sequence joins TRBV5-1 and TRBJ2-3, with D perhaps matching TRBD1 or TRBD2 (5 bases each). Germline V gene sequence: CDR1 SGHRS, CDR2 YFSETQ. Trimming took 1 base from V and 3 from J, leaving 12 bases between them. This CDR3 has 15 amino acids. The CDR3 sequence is CASSLFAGSTDTQYF. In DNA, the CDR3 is TGCGCCAGCAGCTTGTTTGCAGGGAGTACAGATACGCAGTATTTT. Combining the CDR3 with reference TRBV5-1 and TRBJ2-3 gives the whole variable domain KAGVTQTPRYLIKTRGQQVTLSCSPISGHRSVSWYQQTPGQGLQFLFEYFSETQRNKGNFPGRFSGRQFSNSRSEMNVSTLELGDSALYLCASSLFAGSTDTQYFGPGTRLTVL.

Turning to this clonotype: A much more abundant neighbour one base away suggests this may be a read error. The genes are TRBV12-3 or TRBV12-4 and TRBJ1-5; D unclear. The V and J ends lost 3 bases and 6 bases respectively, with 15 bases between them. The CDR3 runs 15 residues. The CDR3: CASSFVPGGSQPQHF. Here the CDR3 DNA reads TGTGCCAGCAGTTTTGTTCCCGGCGGCAGTCAGCCCCAGCATTTT.

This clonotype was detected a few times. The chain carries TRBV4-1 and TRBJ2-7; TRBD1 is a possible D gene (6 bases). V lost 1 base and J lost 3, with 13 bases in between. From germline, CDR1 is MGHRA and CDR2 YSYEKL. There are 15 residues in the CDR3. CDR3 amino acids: CASSQGGQFSYEQYF. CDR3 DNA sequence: TGCGCCAGCAGCCAAGGTGGACAGTTCAGCTACGAGCAGTACTTC.

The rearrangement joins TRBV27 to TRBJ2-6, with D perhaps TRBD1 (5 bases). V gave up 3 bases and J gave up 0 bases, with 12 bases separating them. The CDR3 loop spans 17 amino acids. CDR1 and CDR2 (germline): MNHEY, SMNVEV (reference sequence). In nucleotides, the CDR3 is TGTGCCAGCAGTTTGACAGACCGACACTCTGGGGCCAACGTCCTGACTTTC. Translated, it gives CASSLTDRHSGANVLTF.

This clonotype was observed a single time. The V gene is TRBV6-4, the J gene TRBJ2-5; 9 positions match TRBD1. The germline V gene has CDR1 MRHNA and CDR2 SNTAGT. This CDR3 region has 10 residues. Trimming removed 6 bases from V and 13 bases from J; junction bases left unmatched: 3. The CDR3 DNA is TGTGCCAGCAGCGACAGGGGGGCGTACTTC. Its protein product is CASSDRGAYF.

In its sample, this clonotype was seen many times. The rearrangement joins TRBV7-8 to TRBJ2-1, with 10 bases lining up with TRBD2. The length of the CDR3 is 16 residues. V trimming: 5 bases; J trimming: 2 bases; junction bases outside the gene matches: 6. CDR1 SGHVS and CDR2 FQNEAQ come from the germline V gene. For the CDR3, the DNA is TGTGCCAGCAGCGTCCCCAGCGGGGGGGCCTACAATGAGCAGTTCTTC. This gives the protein CASSVPSGGAYNEQFF.

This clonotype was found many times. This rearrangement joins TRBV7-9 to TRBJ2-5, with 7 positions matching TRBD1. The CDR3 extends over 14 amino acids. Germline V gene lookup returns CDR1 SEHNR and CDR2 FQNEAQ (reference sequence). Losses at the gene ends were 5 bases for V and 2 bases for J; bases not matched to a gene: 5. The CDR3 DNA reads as TGTGCCAGCAGCGAGACAGGGTTTCAAGAGACCCAGTACTTC. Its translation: CASSETGFQETQYF.

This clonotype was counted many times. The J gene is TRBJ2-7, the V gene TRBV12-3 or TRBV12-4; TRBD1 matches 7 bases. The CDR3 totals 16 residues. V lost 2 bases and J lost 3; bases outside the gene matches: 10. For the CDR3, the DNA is TGTGCCAGCAGTTTACGTGTGACAGGGATCCGCTACGAGCAGTACTTC. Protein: CASSLRVTGIRYEQYF.

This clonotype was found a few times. The CDR3 DNA sequence: TGTGCCAGCAGCGTAGACCCCCACCCCCCCACAGATACGCAGTATTTT. This encodes CASSVDPHPPTDTQYF. The chain couples TRBV9 to TRBJ2-3; unclear D gene. This CDR3 is built from 16 residues. CDR1 SGDLS and CDR2 YYNGEE come from the germline V gene. With 0 bases removed from V and 2 bases from J, the gap between germline ends came to 13 bases.

CDR3 region: CASHTGTVLGEQFF. CDR3 bases: TGCGCCAGCCATACCGGGACCGTTTTGGGTGAGCAGTTCTTC. The V gene is TRBV5-1, the J gene TRBJ2-1; D tentatively reads TRBD1 or TRBD2 (5 bases each). This CDR3 contains 14 residues. Germline CDR1 is SGHRS and CDR2 is YFSETQ. V lost 7 bases and J 9 bases, leaving 20 bases between the germline ends.

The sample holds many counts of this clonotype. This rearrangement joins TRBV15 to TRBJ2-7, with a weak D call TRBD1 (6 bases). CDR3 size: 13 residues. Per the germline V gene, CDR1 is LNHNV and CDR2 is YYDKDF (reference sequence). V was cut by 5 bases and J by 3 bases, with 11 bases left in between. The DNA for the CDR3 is TGTGCCACCAGCCGGACAGCGTTCTACGAGCAGTACTTC. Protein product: CATSRTAFYEQYF.

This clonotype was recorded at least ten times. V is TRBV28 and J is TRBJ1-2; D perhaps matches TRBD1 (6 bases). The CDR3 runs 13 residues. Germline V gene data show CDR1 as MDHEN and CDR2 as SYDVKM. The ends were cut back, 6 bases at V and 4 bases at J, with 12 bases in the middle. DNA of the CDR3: TGTGCCAGCAGCTACGACAGGAGCTATGGCTACACCTTC. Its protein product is CASSYDRSYGYTF.

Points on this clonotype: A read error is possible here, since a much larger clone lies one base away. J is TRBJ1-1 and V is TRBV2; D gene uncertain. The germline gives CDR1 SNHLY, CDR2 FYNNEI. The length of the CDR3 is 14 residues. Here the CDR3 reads CASNPGGMNTGAFF. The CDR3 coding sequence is TGTGCCAGCAATCCGGGCGGAATGAACACTGGAGCTTTCTTT.

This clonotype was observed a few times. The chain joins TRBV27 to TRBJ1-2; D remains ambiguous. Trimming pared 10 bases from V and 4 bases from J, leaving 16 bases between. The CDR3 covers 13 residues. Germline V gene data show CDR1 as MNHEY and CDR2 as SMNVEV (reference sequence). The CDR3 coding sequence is TGTGCCACCCCTCCCATCGGAGGCTATGGCTACACCTTC. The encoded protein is CATPPIGGYGYTF.

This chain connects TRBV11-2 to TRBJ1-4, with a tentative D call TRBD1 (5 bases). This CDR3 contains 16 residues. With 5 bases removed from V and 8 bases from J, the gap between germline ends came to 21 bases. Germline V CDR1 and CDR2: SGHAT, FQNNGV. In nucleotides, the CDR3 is TGTGCCAGCAGCCCACGGACATCTCCCGGGGAAGAAAAACTGTTTTTT. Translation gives CASSPRTSPGEEKLFF.

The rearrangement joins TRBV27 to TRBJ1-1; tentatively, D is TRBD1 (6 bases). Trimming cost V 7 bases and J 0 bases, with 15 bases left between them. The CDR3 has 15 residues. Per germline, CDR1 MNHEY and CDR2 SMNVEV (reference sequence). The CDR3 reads CASTTQRGLNTEAFF. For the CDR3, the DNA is TGTGCCAGCACCACCCAAAGGGGGTTGAACACTGAAGCTTTCTTT.